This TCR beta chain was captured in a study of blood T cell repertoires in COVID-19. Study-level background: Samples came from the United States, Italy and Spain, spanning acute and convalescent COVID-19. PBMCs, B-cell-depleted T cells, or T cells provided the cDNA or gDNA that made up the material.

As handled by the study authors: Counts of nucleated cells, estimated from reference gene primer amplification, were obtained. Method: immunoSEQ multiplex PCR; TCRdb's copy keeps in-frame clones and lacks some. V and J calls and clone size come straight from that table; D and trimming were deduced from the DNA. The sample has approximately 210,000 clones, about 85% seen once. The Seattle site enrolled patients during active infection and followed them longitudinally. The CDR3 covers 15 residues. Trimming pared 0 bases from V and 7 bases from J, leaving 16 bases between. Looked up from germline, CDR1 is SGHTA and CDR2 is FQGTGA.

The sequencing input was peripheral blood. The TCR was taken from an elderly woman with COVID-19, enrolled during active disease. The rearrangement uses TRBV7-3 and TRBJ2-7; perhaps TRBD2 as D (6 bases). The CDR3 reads CASSLTPAGYEEQYF. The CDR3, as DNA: TGTGCCAGCAGCTTAACGCCCGCGGGATACGAAGAGCAGTACTTC.